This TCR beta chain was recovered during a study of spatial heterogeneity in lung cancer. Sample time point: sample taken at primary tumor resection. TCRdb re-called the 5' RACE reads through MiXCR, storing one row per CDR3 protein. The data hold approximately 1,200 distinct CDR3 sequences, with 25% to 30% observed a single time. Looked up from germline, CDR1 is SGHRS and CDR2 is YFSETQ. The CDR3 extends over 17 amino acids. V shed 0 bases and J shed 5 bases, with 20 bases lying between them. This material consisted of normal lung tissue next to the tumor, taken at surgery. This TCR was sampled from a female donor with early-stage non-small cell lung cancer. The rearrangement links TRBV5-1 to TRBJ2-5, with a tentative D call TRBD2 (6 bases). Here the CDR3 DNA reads TGCGCCAGCAGCTTGGCCCCCGGGACTCCCTCAGGGGAGACCCAGTACTTC. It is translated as CASSLAPGTPSGETQYF.